This passage covers 21 T cell receptor beta chains from one sample sequenced in a study of T cell changes during pregnancy in multiple sclerosis. Libraries were prepared by immunoSEQ multiplex PCR; TCRdb keeps only in-frame clonotypes and omits some of them. The profile shows 78,000 or so clones, about 91% of them singletons. This specimen was peripheral blood, taken before pregnancy. All receptors come from a female donor with multiple sclerosis, enrolled in a pregnancy study.

The gene calls are TRBV7-8 and TRBJ1-5, with TRBD1 identical over 10 bases. The trim removed 4 bases at V and 2 bases at J, leaving 2 bases unmatched. CDR3 length: 15 amino acids. CDR1 SGHVS and CDR2 FQNEAQ come from the germline V gene. CDR3 coding DNA: TGTGCCAGCAGCTCCGGGACAGGGGGCAATCAGCCCCAGCATTTT. Translating gives CASSSGTGGNQPQHF.

This clone has a single count. The V call is TRBV6-1, the J call TRBJ2-7, with 8 bases matching TRBD1. CDR1 MNHNS and CDR2 SASEGT come from the germline V gene. V lost 5 bases, J lost 5 bases, and 5 bases stayed unmatched. The CDR3 extends over 13 amino acids. CDR3 residues: CASSRQGTHEQYF. CDR3 nucleotide sequence: TGTGCCAGCAGTCGACAGGGGACCCACGAGCAGTACTTC.

The chain joins TRBV9 to TRBJ1-4; 12 nucleotides agree with TRBD1. CDR3 size: 14 residues. Looked up from germline, CDR1 is SGDLS and CDR2 is YYNGEE. Trimming removed 2 bases from V and 8 bases from J; junction bases left unmatched: 1. The CDR3 spells CASSVGTGGEKLFF. The CDR3 DNA is TGTGCCAGCAGCGTGGGGACAGGGGGCGAAAAACTGTTTTTT.

The gene calls are TRBV29-1 and TRBJ2-1, with 7 bases lining up with TRBD2. Germline V gives CDR1 SQVTM, CDR2 ANQGSEA. Unmatched junction bases numbered 6, after V lost 3 bases and J lost 4 bases. There are 14 residues in the CDR3. The CDR3 DNA is TGCAGCGTTGACGCAGCGGGGCTATACAATGAGCAGTTCTTC. This gives the protein CSVDAAGLYNEQFF.

J is TRBJ1-3 and V is TRBV9; TRBD1 is a possible D gene (5 bases). CDR3 length: 14 amino acids. CDR1 and CDR2 (germline): SGDLS, YYNGEE. Trimming shortened V by 2 bases and J by 4 bases, and 10 bases separated the two germline ends. The CDR3 bases are TGTGCCAGCAGCGTGGACAAAAGGGGAAACACCATATATTTT. This codes for CASSVDKRGNTIYF.

V usage is TRBV15 and J usage is TRBJ1-1; the D is unclear. CDR1 is LNHNV and CDR2 is YYDKDF in the germline V gene (reference sequence). CDR3 length equals 13 residues. V lost 3 bases and J lost 0, with 5 bases in between. The CDR3 protein is CATSSVLNTEAFF. The CDR3 nucleotides read TGTGCCACCAGCAGCGTCCTGAACACTGAAGCTTTCTTT.

The chain employs TRBV2 and TRBJ2-7; D uncertain. The V gene lost 6 bases and the J gene lost 1 base, with 4 bases spanning the gap. CDR1 and CDR2 from the germline V gene are SNHLY and FYNNEI. The CDR3 sequence is 11 residues long. The CDR3 DNA follows: TGTGCCAGCAGGCGGTCCTACGAGCAGTACTTC. This translates into CASRRSYEQYF.

This clone has just one count. The rearrangement uses TRBV7-6 and TRBJ2-1; 7 bases line up with TRBD2. Germline V gene lookup returns CDR1 SGHVS and CDR2 FNYEAQ. The CDR3 spans 15 residues. Unmatched junction bases numbered 12, after V lost 5 bases and J lost 8 bases. The CDR3 here is CASSRSSGGGYEQFF. In DNA, the CDR3 is TGTGCCAGCAGCCGGTCCTCTGGGGGGGGGTATGAGCAGTTCTTC.

The chain combines TRBV9 with TRBJ1-1; 7 bases map to TRBD1. The CDR3 spans 13 residues. V was pared by 0 bases and J by 7 bases, with 3 bases of the junction left unmatched. Germline CDR1 SGDLS, CDR2 YYNGEE. In DNA, the CDR3 is TGTGCCAGCAGCGTAGTGGACAGGAGTGAAGCTTTCTTT. It specifies CASSVVDRSEAFF.

This chain links TRBV5-4 with TRBJ1-1; 8 bases are shared with TRBD1. V lost 0 bases to trimming and J lost 0 bases; unmatched junction nucleotides: 1. CDR1 is SGHNT, CDR2 YYREEE, per germline (reference sequence). The CDR3 covers 15 residues. The CDR3 region has the DNA TGTGCCAGCAGCTTGGCAGGGGGCGTGAACACTGAAGCTTTCTTT. Encoded protein: CASSLAGGVNTEAFF.

The chain employs TRBV6-1 and TRBJ1-5; TRBD1 matches 8 bases. The CDR3 runs to 15 residues. Germline lookup yields CDR1 MNHNS and CDR2 SASEGT. Trimming took 7 bases from V and 3 from J; bases not matched to a gene: 8. In nucleotides, the CDR3 is TGTGCCAGCACTCAGGGGGCTTTTCACAATCAGCCCCAGCATTTT. It yields the protein CASTQGAFHNQPQHF.

The chain is built from TRBV11-2 and TRBJ1-1; TRBD1 might be the D (5 bases). V was cut by 5 bases and J by 8 bases, with 18 bases left in between. The germline CDR1 and CDR2 sequences are SGHAT and FQNNGV. This CDR3 contains 14 residues. This chain's CDR3 is CASSQPGQGREAFF. DNA of the CDR3: TGTGCCAGCAGCCAACCAGGGCAGGGAAGAGAAGCTTTCTTT.

This chain connects TRBV5-1 to TRBJ2-1, with TRBD2 identical over 7 bases. J gave up 0 bases and V 0 bases, and 12 bases lay outside the gene matches. The CDR3 sequence is 19 residues long. The germline V gene has CDR1 SGHRS and CDR2 YFSETQ. CDR3 nucleotide sequence: TGCGCCAGCAGCTTGGCTCGCGGGACTATGTTCAGCTCCTACAATGAGCAGTTCTTC. Translating it yields CASSLARGTMFSSYNEQFF.

The chain has TRBV19 and TRBJ1-4, with 10 bases fitting TRBD1. The junction had 14 bases not matched to a gene; V was cut back by 4 bases and J by 6 bases. The CDR3 length is 18 residues. The germline CDR1 and CDR2 sequences are LNHDA and SQIVND (reference sequence). The CDR3 nucleotides read TGTGCCAGTAGTAAGCCCGGGACAGGGGCAATTTGGGATGAAAAACTGTTTTTT. Translating gives CASSKPGTGAIWDEKLFF.

The chain couples TRBV7-3 to TRBJ2-2; maybe TRBD2 (6 bases). The CDR3 has 13 residues. CDR1 SGHTA and CDR2 FQGTGA come from the germline V gene. Trimming shortened V by 5 bases and J by 7 bases, and 11 bases separated the two germline ends. The CDR3 DNA reads TGTGCCAGCAGCGTCCAGGGAGGCGGGGAGCTGTTTTTT. It translates to CASSVQGGGELFF.

V usage is TRBV7-9 and J usage is TRBJ2-7, with TRBD2 as a possible D gene (6 bases). Germline V CDR1 and CDR2: SEHNR, FQNEAQ (reference sequence). The ends were cut back, 1 base at V and 6 bases at J, with 22 bases in the middle. This CDR3 contains 17 residues. The DNA of the CDR3 is TGTGCCAGCAGCTTAGTAGTCGGGACTCCTAGGGACTCCGAGCAGTACTTC. Translating gives CASSLVVGTPRDSEQYF.

This clone has just one count. The chain couples TRBV29-1 to TRBJ2-5, with 9 bases that match TRBD1. Per the germline V gene, CDR1 is SQVTM and CDR2 is ANQGSEA. The CDR3 is made up of 13 amino acids. Trimming took 8 bases from V and 4 from J; bases not matched to a gene: 8. The CDR3 protein is CSLSGTGLETQYF. Here the CDR3 DNA reads TGCAGCCTTTCAGGGACAGGGCTAGAGACCCAGTACTTC.

The CDR3 loop reads CASSPIQGGGYEQYF. DNA of the CDR3: TGTGCCAGCAGCCCCATTCAGGGAGGGGGCTACGAGCAGTACTTC. This rearrangement joins TRBV11-2 to TRBJ2-7; a weak D match, TRBD2 (7 bases). CDR1 and CDR2 (germline): SGHAT, FQNNGV. V lost 5 bases and J lost 3, with 17 bases in between. This CDR3 has 15 residues.

The CDR3 DNA reads TGTGCCAGCAGCCCGAGACAGGGGGACACCGGGGAGCTGTTTTTT. Translated: CASSPRQGDTGELFF. The chain combines TRBV11-3 with TRBJ2-2; the match to TRBD1 covers 9 bases. With V trimmed by 5 bases and J by 3 bases, 4 bases remained unmatched. The germline V gene encodes CDR1 SGHNT and CDR2 YENEEA. The CDR3 is 15 amino acids.

The chain couples TRBV27 to TRBJ2-7, with D possibly TRBD1 on 5 matching bases. V dropped 2 bases and J dropped 6 bases, with 8 bases sitting between them. From germline, CDR1 is MNHEY and CDR2 SMNVEV (reference sequence). This CDR3 is built from 12 residues. In nucleotides, the CDR3 is TGTGCCAGCAGTTTAGGTAGGGGCGAGCAGTACTTC. This sequence encodes CASSLGRGEQYF.

The CDR3 nucleotides read TGTGCCAGCAGCTCCGACCAGGGGACTGAAGCTTTCTTT. Protein sequence: CASSSDQGTEAFF. This chain uses TRBV9 with TRBJ1-1, with a tentative D call TRBD1 (6 bases). Germline V gene sequence: CDR1 SGDLS, CDR2 YYNGEE. This CDR3 comprises 13 residues. Trimming shortened V by 4 bases and J by 5 bases, and 12 bases separated the two germline ends.